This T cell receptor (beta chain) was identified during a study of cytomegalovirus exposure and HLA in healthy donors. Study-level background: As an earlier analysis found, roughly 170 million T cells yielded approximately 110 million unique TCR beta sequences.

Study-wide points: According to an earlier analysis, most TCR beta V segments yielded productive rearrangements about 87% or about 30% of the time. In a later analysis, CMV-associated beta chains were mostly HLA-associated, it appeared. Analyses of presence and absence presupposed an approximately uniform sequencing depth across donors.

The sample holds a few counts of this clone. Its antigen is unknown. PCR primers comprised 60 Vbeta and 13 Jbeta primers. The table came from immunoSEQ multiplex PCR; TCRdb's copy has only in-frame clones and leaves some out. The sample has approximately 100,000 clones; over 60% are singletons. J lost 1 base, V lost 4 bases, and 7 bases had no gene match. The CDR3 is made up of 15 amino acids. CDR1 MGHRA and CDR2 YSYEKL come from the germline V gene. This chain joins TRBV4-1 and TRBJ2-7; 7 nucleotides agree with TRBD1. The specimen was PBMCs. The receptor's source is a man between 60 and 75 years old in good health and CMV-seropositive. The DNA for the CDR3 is TGCGCCAGCAGCCCAACGGGACAGATATCCTACGAGCAGTACTTC. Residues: CASSPTGQISYEQYF.